This entry lists 27 T cell receptor beta chains sequenced from one sample in a study of regulatory T cells in long-lasting Graves disease. Time point here: persistent/refractory GD, antithyroid drugs over 5 years with positive TRAb. Preparation of the TCR library used RNA extracted from PBMCs. Sequencing libraries for TCR beta were prepared with iRepertoire HTBI primers and Arm-PCR of CDR3 regions. TCRdb analysed the multiplex PCR reads with MiXCR anew, one entry per CDR3 protein. The sample has roughly 450,000 distinct CDR3 sequences, about a fifth seen once. The material sequenced was peripheral blood mononuclear cells (PBMCs), taken when the disease was refractory, from a patient treated with antithyroid drugs. These receptor sequences come from a female donor with Graves disease.

As regards this clonotype: This may stem from a read error, because a much larger clone lies one nucleotide away. J is TRBJ2-7 and V is TRBV11-2; 10 bases map to TRBD1. CDR3 size: 15 residues. The germline gives CDR1 SGHAT, CDR2 FQNNGV. As DNA, the CDR3 is TGTGCCGGCAGCCTGGCGAGGACAGGGGGTCTCGAGCAGTACTTC. Protein product: CAGSLARTGGLEQYF.

A few counts support this clonotype. The V and J genes are TRBV7-9 and TRBJ1-2, with 9 nucleotides matching TRBD1. The CDR3 consists of 15 residues. The V segment lost 4 bases and the J segment 7 bases; nucleotides outside the gene matches: 10. The germline V gene has CDR1 SEHNR and CDR2 FQNEAQ (reference sequence). The CDR3 here is CASSYLPGQGGGYTF. CDR3 DNA sequence: TGTGCCAGCAGCTACCTCCCGGGACAGGGAGGTGGCTACACCTTC.

A remark on this clonotype: A much larger clone lies one base from this, so it may be a read error. The chain carries TRBV20-1 and TRBJ1-2; D is perhaps TRBD1 (5 bases). The CDR3 covers 14 residues. Germline V gene sequence: CDR1 DFQATT, CDR2 SNEGSKA (reference sequence). The CDR3 DNA sequence: TGCAGCAGTGGAGGCCACCGGGGCCACTATGGCTACACCTTC. Translated: CSSGGHRGHYGYTF.

This clonotype has ten or more counts. This chain links TRBV2 with TRBJ2-7; D is possibly TRBD1 or TRBD2 (5 bases each). Trimming shortened V by 3 bases and J by 9 bases, and 9 bases separated the two germline ends. CDR1 is SNHLY, CDR2 FYNNEI, per germline. The CDR3 totals 11 residues. The DNA of the CDR3 is TGTGCCAGCAGTGAGGGACGCAGGCAGTACTTC. Its translation is CASSEGRRQYF.

V usage is TRBV2 and J usage is TRBJ2-2; the match to TRBD2 covers 8 bases. Germline V gene lookup returns CDR1 SNHLY and CDR2 FYNNEI. There are 15 residues in the CDR3. V gave up 4 bases and J gave up 5 bases; unmatched junction bases: 6. For the CDR3, the DNA is TGTGCCAGCAGTGGCTTTAGCGGGACAACCGGGGAGCTGTTTTTT. Its protein is CASSGFSGTTGELFF.

V usage is TRBV6-1 and J usage is TRBJ2-2, with TRBD1 as a possible D gene (6 bases). The germline V gene has CDR1 MNHNS and CDR2 SASEGT. Trimming removed 6 bases at V and 0 bases at J, with 14 bases between. The CDR3 contains 16 residues. CDR3 loop: CASSRNGQTNTGELFF. For the CDR3, the DNA is TGTGCCAGCAGCCGCAACGGACAGACGAACACCGGGGAGCTGTTTTTT.

This clonotype was observed once. CDR3 sequence reads: CAWSGGRTSGRIGELFF. DNA for the CDR3: TGTGCCTGGTCTGGGGGCCGGACTAGCGGGAGGATCGGGGAGCTGTTTTTT. The V and J genes are TRBV19 and TRBJ2-2; 14 bases align to TRBD2. The germline V gene has CDR1 LNHDA and CDR2 SQIVND (reference sequence). This CDR3 is 17 amino acids long. After removal of 11 bases from V and 7 bases from J, the junction contained 15 bases not matched to a gene. Drawing the rest from reference TRBV19 and TRBJ2-2, the complete variable domain is DGGITQSPKYLFRKEGQNVTLSCEQNLNHDAMYWYRQDPGQGLRLIYYSQIVNDFQKGDIAEGYSVSREKKESFPLTVTSAQKNPTAFYLCAWSGGRTSGRIGELFFGEGSRLTVL.

The sample holds many counts of this clonotype. The gene calls are TRBV28 and TRBJ1-2; D is uncertain. The CDR3 spans 15 residues. With 1 base removed from V and 2 bases from J, the gap between germline ends came to 11 bases. Germline CDR1 reads MDHEN; CDR2 reads SYDVKM. The CDR3, as DNA: TGTGCCAGCAGTTTATCATTGAGCTCAAACTATGGCTACACCTTC. This gives the protein CASSLSLSSNYGYTF.

This sequence joins TRBV9 and TRBJ2-5, with D perhaps matching TRBD1 or TRBD2 (5 bases each). The V gene's germline CDR1 is SGDLS and CDR2 YYNGEE. The germline V and J ends were trimmed by 4 bases and 7 bases, with 20 bases remaining between them. This CDR3 comprises 15 residues. The CDR3 reads CASSPPVASGGTQYF. CDR3 nucleotides: TGTGCCAGCAGCCCTCCGGTGGCCTCTGGGGGGACCCAGTACTTC.

The DNA for the CDR3 is TGTGCCAGCAGCGACGGGGGGGGGGTGAACGAGCAGTACTTC. The encoded protein is CASSDGGGVNEQYF. This sequence joins TRBV7-2 and TRBJ2-7; 8 nucleotides align to TRBD2. Germline loops: CDR1 SGHTA, CDR2 FQGNSA. CDR3 length: 14 amino acids. After removal of 5 bases from V and 5 bases from J, the junction contained 8 bases not matched to a gene.

The rearrangement joins TRBV5-6 to TRBJ1-5; D ambiguous. The CDR3 covers 13 residues. Trimming removed 3 bases at V and 6 bases at J, with 10 bases between. Germline V gene sequence: CDR1 SGHDT, CDR2 YYEEEE. The CDR3 protein is CASSYGPSQPQHF. The CDR3, as DNA: TGTGCCAGCAGCTATGGTCCCAGTCAGCCCCAGCATTTT.

This clonotype has at least ten counts. This sequence joins TRBV6-1 and TRBJ2-5; a weak D match, TRBD2 (6 bases). V lost 6 bases to trimming and J lost 2 bases, with 16 bases between them. The CDR3 length is 15 residues. Per germline, CDR1 MNHNS and CDR2 SASEGT. CDR3 region: CASSRLRGLQETQYF. CDR3 sequence (DNA): TGTGCCAGCAGCCGACTGAGGGGACTGCAAGAGACCCAGTACTTC.

The sample holds many counts of this clonotype. The chain has TRBV20-1 and TRBJ2-5, with 7 bases that match TRBD2. Unmatched junction bases numbered 7, after V lost 6 bases and J lost 3 bases. The germline gives CDR1 DFQATT, CDR2 SNEGSKA (reference sequence). The CDR3 has 13 residues. Written as DNA, the CDR3 is TGCAGTGCCGTACTAGCGATCAAAGAGACCCAGTACTTC. This encodes CSAVLAIKETQYF.

The chain joins TRBV5-1 to TRBJ1-1; D gene unclear. V was shortened by 4 bases and J by 7 bases, with 14 bases between the two germline ends. Germline values: CDR1 SGHRS, CDR2 YFSETQ. The CDR3 loop spans 13 amino acids. CDR3 sequence reads: CASSIGRNREAFF. CDR3 in DNA: TGCGCCAGCAGCATCGGACGAAATCGTGAAGCTTTCTTT. Full variable domain (missing parts from reference TRBV5-1 and TRBJ1-1): KAGVTQTPRYLIKTRGQQVTLSCSPISGHRSVSWYQQTPGQGLQFLFEYFSETQRNKGNFPGRFSGRQFSNSRSEMNVSTLELGDSALYLCASSIGRNREAFFGQGTRLTVV.

The V gene is TRBV7-3, the J gene TRBJ2-5; TRBD2 is a possible D gene (7 bases). Germline V CDR1 and CDR2: SGHTA, FQGTGA. This CDR3 has 15 amino acids. With 1 base removed from V and 5 bases from J, the gap between germline ends came to 14 bases. CDR3 coding DNA: TGTGCCAGCAGCTTAAATGGGGGGGCCGAGGAGACCCAGTACTTC. Amino acid sequence: CASSLNGGAEETQYF.

Details on this clonotype: Relative to the germline gene, one junction end is altered; a read error may explain this. The rearrangement uses TRBV7-8 and TRBJ1-6, with 8 bases lining up with TRBD1. The CDR3 is 16 amino acids. Per germline, CDR1 SGHVS and CDR2 FQNEAQ. Written as DNA, the CDR3 is TGCGCCAGCAGCTCGGATCTCAGGGGGCGAAATTCACCCCTCCACTTT. Translation gives CASSSDLRGRNSPLHF.

The rearrangement links TRBV6-5 to TRBJ1-4; D is possibly TRBD1 (5 bases). The CDR3 runs 13 residues. CDR1 is MNHEY and CDR2 is SVGAGI in the germline V gene. The V end was cut by 3 bases, the J end by 8 bases, with 10 bases between. CDR3 residues: CASSYVGGEKLFF. The DNA for the CDR3 is TGTGCCAGCAGTTATGTGGGGGGGGAAAAACTGTTTTTT.

The chain has TRBV5-1 and TRBJ2-7, with 16 bases aligning to TRBD2. With 3 bases clipped from V and 2 bases from J, the junction kept 5 bases outside the gene matches. The CDR3 loop spans 17 amino acids. Looked up from germline, CDR1 is SGHRS and CDR2 is YFSETQ. The CDR3 protein is CASSSPGLAGGAYEQYF. The CDR3 nucleotides are TGCGCCAGCAGCTCTCCGGGACTAGCGGGAGGGGCCTACGAGCAGTACTTC. Complete variable domain (other parts from reference TRBV5-1 and TRBJ2-7): KAGVTQTPRYLIKTRGQQVTLSCSPISGHRSVSWYQQTPGQGLQFLFEYFSETQRNKGNFPGRFSGRQFSNSRSEMNVSTLELGDSALYLCASSSPGLAGGAYEQYFGPGTRLTVT.

This clonotype showed up many times. V and J are TRBV6-1 and TRBJ1-5; the D is unclear. The CDR3 contains 16 residues. Germline CDR1 reads MNHNS; CDR2 reads SASEGT. V shed 6 bases and J shed 3 bases, with 18 bases lying between them. The CDR3 nucleotides are TGTGCCAGCAGCGGGGTATCCCCATGGTTCAATCAGCCCCAGCATTTT. It yields the protein CASSGVSPWFNQPQHF.

The gene calls are TRBV19 and TRBJ2-2; D ambiguous. This CDR3 has 12 residues. V shed 7 bases and J shed 7 bases, with 10 bases lying between them. The germline CDR1 and CDR2 sequences are LNHDA and SQIVND (reference sequence). The CDR3 coding sequence is TGTGCCAGTATCCGTGGGGACGGGGAGCTGTTTTTT. Its protein product is CASIRGDGELFF. Full variable domain (rest looked up from reference TRBV19 and TRBJ2-2): DGGITQSPKYLFRKEGQNVTLSCEQNLNHDAMYWYRQDPGQGLRLIYYSQIVNDFQKGDIAEGYSVSREKKESFPLTVTSAQKNPTAFYLCASIRGDGELFFGEGSRLTVL.

This clonotype has a single count. The rearrangement links TRBV28 to TRBJ1-2; D unresolved. Deletions cut 4 bases from V and 6 bases from J, with 15 bases between. The germline V gene encodes CDR1 MDHEN and CDR2 SYDVKM. This CDR3 has 14 amino acids. The CDR3 DNA reads TGTGCCAGCAGTTCGGCCCCGGCCCTCCATGGCTACACCTTC. Amino acids: CASSSAPALHGYTF.

As regards this clonotype: One end of the junction fails to match germline, which may point to a read error. The genes are TRBV27 and TRBJ1-2; TRBD1 aligns across 10 bases. The CDR3 runs 18 residues. Looked up from germline, CDR1 is MNHEY and CDR2 is SMNVEV (reference sequence). The CDR3 protein is CASSSTNRQGAGDYCYTF. The CDR3 DNA is TGTGCCAGCAGTTCCACAAACAGACAGGGGGCGGGGGACTATTGCTACACCTTC.

This clonotype was counted at least ten times. The CDR3 protein is CAISPEDRAGETQYF. CDR3 DNA: TGTGCCATCAGCCCAGAGGACAGGGCGGGAGAGACCCAGTACTTC. The chain employs TRBV10-3 and TRBJ2-5, with TRBD1 identical over 8 bases. Unmatched junction bases numbered 10, after V lost 6 bases and J lost 4 bases. Germline V lookup: CDR1 ENHRY, CDR2 SYGVKD. The CDR3 is 15 residues long.

This clonotype was counted many times. The junction differs from germline at one of its ends, possibly a read error. The rearrangement uses TRBV2 and TRBJ1-1; 9 bases match TRBD1. In germline, CDR1 is SNHLY, CDR2 FYNNEI. The CDR3 consists of 16 residues. This CDR3 reads CAGSETPGQGITEAFF. CDR3 nucleotides: TGTGCCGGCAGTGAAACACCGGGACAGGGTATCACTGAAGCTTTCTTT.

This clonotype was counted a few times. The chain is built from TRBV9 and TRBJ2-5; D is perhaps TRBD2 (5 bases). Trimming pared 10 bases from V and 0 bases from J, leaving 19 bases between. This CDR3 is 15 amino acids long. CDR1 is SGDLS and CDR2 is YYNGEE in the germline V gene. Written as DNA, the CDR3 is TGTGCCTCCTCCCCCCGGGGTCTTCACCAAGAGACCCAGTACTTC. Translated: CASSPRGLHQETQYF.

J is TRBJ1-1 and V is TRBV19; 7 nucleotides line up with TRBD1. The germline V gene encodes CDR1 LNHDA and CDR2 SQIVND (reference sequence). V shed 7 bases, J shed 5 bases, and the junction held 10 bases outside the gene matches. The CDR3 consists of 14 residues. The CDR3 spells CASTEGQWGTEAFF. The CDR3, as DNA: TGTGCCAGTACCGAGGGACAGTGGGGTACTGAAGCTTTCTTT.

The V call is TRBV7-9, the J call TRBJ2-2; 10 bases are shared with TRBD2. The germline V gene has CDR1 SEHNR and CDR2 FQNEAQ (reference sequence). V shed 4 bases, J shed 5 bases, and the junction held 7 bases outside the gene matches. This CDR3 contains 16 residues. The chain's CDR3 is CASSSLAGVGTGELFF. The CDR3 nucleotides are TGTGCCAGCAGCTCGCTAGCGGGAGTCGGGACCGGGGAGCTGTTTTTT.